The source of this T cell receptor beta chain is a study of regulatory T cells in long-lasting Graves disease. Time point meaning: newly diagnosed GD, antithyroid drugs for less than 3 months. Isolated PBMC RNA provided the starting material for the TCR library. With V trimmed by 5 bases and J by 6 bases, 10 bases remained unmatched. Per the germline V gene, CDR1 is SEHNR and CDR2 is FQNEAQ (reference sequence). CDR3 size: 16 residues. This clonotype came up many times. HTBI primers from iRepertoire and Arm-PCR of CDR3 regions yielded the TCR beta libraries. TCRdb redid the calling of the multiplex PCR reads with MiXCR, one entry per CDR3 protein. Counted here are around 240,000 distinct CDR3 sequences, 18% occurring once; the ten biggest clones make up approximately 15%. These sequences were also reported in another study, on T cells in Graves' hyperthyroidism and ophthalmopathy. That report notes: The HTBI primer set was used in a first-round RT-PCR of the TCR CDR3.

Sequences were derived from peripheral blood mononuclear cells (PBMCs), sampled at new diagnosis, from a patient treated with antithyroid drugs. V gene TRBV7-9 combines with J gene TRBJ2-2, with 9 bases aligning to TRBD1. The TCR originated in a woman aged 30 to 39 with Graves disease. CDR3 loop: CASSTPGQGRAGELFF. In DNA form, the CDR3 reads TGTGCCAGCAGCACCCCGGGACAGGGAAGGGCCGGGGAGCTGTTTTTT.